This T cell receptor (beta chain) comes out of a study of T cell responses to AZD1222 COVID-19 vaccine (dated by TCRdb to about 2021). General notes on the study: AZD1222 recipients whose second dose came at about 4 weeks and those whose second dose came at about 12 weeks were combined into one group, since spike-specific TCR depth and breadth did not differ between the two schedules. A total of about 230 trial participants underwent TCR sequencing, of whom around 200 received two doses of AZD1222 and some 26 received two doses of the MenACWY control vaccine. Trial participants were enrolled into age subgroups of 18-55, 56-69 and 70-plus years, which contained approximately 150, 28 and 58 TCR-sequenced participants, respectively. Points the paper makes about the study in general: The whole spike protein was spanned by vaccine-associated CD4 TCRs, and dominant responses were seen in regions 160-218 and 743-854. Conclusions about previously exposed vaccinees are limited, since just a handful of AZD1222 recipients were seropositive for SARS-CoV-2 at baseline. Reportedly, almost half of the unique spike-specific TCRs recognized epitopes lying outside the regions that are mutated in the B.1.351 and B.1.1.7 variants. Participants were mostly white British, with more females than males. The authors suggested clonal diversity may have been underestimated. No day 14 peak-response samples were available, so repertoires were characterized only after the peak T cell response. Spike-specific TCR breadth and depth rose significantly after two AZD1222 doses compared with day 0 and with MenACWY recipients. The 56-69-year group was small, and its depth increase did not reach significance, likely because of low power.

Comments on this clone: Its antigen target is currently unknown. Base qualities are not recorded, but no much larger clone differs from it by a single base.

The time point tag for this specimen amounts to: baseline before first vaccination. Vaccinee samples were obtained from the UK trials COV001 and COV002, which included a single-blind randomized controlled phase 2/3 trial of AZD1222 (ChAdOx1 nCoV-19) in healthy adults. For TCRbeta chain sequencing, PBMC samples from trial participants were taken at day 0 and at day 28 after the second dose. The CDR3 regions of human TCRbeta chains were analyzed by immunosequencing. On the study's bioinformatics: Repertoire TCRs were checked for matches against a reference library of SARS-CoV-2-specific TCRs that had been generated using the MIRA antigen-specificity platform. Breadth meant the fraction of unique TCRs that were SARS-CoV-2-associated, whereas depth meant the fraction of total T cells that were SARS-CoV-2-associated. Using the MIRA data, each spike-specific TCR was assigned both to the spike region to which the TCR was reactive and to a CD4 or CD8 class. Log10-transformed breadth and depth values were compared by one-way ANOVA with Sidak's multiple comparisons tests. Here the immuneACCESS table is served through TCRdb, limited to in-frame sequences with V and J called. Missing clones are a known gap in these copies; in checked studies unresolved V genes cover under half, and the rest lacks a known reason. V and J calls and clone size are given by that table; D and trimming were obtained from the DNA. The sample table records more than 85,000 clones; 88% of these occur just once. 1.6% of the sample is taken by the ten largest.

The sample consisted of peripheral blood, taken on day 0 of AZD1222 vaccination. This TCR derives from an adult in good health.

The CDR3 here reads CASSNRGLNTEAFF. The nucleotides are TGTGCCAGCAGCAACCGGGGGCTCAACACTGAAGCTTTCTTT. The rearranged segments are TRBV21-1 and TRBJ1-1. TRBV21-1 is a documented pseudogene. Its CDR3 holds 14 amino acids, cysteine through phenylalanine. Here the CDR3 DNA is all that survives: 42 bases in frame from base 1.